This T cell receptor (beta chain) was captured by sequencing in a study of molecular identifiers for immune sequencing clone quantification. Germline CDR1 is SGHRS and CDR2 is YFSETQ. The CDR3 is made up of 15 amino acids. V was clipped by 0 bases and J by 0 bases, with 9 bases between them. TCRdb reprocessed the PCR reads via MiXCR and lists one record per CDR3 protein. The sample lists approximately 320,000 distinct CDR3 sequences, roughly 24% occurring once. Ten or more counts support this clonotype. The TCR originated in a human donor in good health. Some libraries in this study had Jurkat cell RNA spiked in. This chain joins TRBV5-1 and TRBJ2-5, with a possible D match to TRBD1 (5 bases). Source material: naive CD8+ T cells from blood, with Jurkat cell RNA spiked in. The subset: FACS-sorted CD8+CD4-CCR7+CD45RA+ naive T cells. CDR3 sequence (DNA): TGCGCCAGCAGCTTGGCGCAGGGCTACCAAGAGACCCAGTACTTC. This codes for CASSLAQGYQETQYF.